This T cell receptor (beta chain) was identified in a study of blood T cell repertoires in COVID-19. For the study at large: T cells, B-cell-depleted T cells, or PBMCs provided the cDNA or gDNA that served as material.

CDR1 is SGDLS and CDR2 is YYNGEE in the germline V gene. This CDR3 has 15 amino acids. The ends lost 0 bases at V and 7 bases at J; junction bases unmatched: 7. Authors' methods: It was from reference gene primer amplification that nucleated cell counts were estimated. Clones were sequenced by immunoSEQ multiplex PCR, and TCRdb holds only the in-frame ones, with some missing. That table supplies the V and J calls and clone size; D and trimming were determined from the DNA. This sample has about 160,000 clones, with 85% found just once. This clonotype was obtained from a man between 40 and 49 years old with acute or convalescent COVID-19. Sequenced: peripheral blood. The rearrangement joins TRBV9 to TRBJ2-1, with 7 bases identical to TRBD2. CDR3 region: CASSVAGDYLNEQFF. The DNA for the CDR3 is TGTGCCAGCAGCGTAGCTGGGGACTATCTGAATGAGCAGTTCTTC.